The present T cell receptor beta chain was sequenced within a study of blood T cells in healthy people across ages. This clonotype was observed many times. V lost 3 bases to trimming and J lost 13 bases, with 13 bases between them. There are 12 residues in the CDR3. Per germline, CDR1 LNHNV and CDR2 YYDKDF (reference sequence). Every donor contributed about 10 milliliters of peripheral blood by blood draw. Then a second PCR, running about 6 to 11 cycles, was carried out with a sample-barcoded 5' primer and a J-beta primer mix. TCRdb called the 5' RACE reads again in MiXCR, with one record for every CDR3 protein. The data contain 1,800,000 or so distinct CDR3 sequences, about two fifths of them singletons.

The genes are TRBV15 and TRBJ2-4; either TRBD1 or TRBD2 may fit D (5 bases each). Sequenced input: blood. This sequence was found in a human donor in good health. The CDR3 DNA is TGTGCCACCAGCAGCGGGCGAGGGGAGCAGTACTTC. Translation: CATSSGRGEQYF.